The entry below describes one T cell receptor (beta chain). The antigen remains unidentified. The CDR3 sequence is 13 residues long. Germline CDR1 is SGHRS and CDR2 is YFSETQ. V dropped 2 bases and J dropped 5 bases, with 7 bases sitting between them. Indicated time point: blood 4 weeks post-SBRT, at nephrectomy. Treatment described: 15 Gy SBRT to primary tumor, nephrectomy 4 weeks later. After SBRT, blood was collected at 2 and 4 weeks, plus baseline. Clear cell pathology was present in this patient's renal cell carcinoma. This specimen comes from a study of radiation and T cells in renal cell carcinoma. General observations from the study: Top tumor clonotypes rose in blood 2 weeks post-radiation, then contracted.

Measured with immunoSEQ multiplex PCR; TCRdb has only the in-frame clones, and not every one. Of about 150,000 clones in the sample, 70% to 90% were seen once. The receptor was isolated from a woman between 50 and 59 years old with renal cell carcinoma. Sample: blood, taken from a patient whose treatment included radiotherapy and nephrectomy. V gene TRBV5-1 combines with J gene TRBJ2-2; unclear D gene. CDR3 loop: CASSLSQTGELFF. CDR3 DNA: TGCGCCAGCAGCTTATCACAAACCGGGGAGCTGTTTTTT.